This TCR beta chain was profiled in a study of blood T cell repertoires in COVID-19. Study-wide background: The United States, Italy and Spain were the sources of the acute and convalescent COVID-19 samples.

Seattle patient enrollment occurred during active infection, with longitudinal follow-up thereafter. Clones were read by immunoSEQ multiplex PCR, and TCRdb kept only the in-frame ones, dropping some. Of approximately 100,000 clones in the sample, 85% to 90% were seen once. The germline CDR1 and CDR2 sequences are SNHLY and FYNNEI. The trim removed 6 bases at V and 3 bases at J, leaving 3 bases unmatched. The CDR3 is made up of 13 amino acids. This clone was picked up one time. The receptor comes from a human donor with COVID-19, enrolled during active disease. The donor label of this sample is uncertain. Specimen: peripheral blood. V and J are TRBV2 and TRBJ1-2; TRBD1 matches at 8 bases. DNA of the CDR3: TGTGCCAGCAGGAAGGACAGGGACTATGGCTACACCTTC. Its protein is CASRKDRDYGYTF. Together with reference TRBV2 and TRBJ1-2, the CDR3 gives the full variable domain: EPEVTQTPSHQVTQMGQEVILRCVPISNHLYFYWYRQILGQKVEFLVSFYNNEISEKSEIFDDQFSVERPDGSNFTLKIRSTKLEDSAMYFCASRKDRDYGYTFGSGTRLTVV.